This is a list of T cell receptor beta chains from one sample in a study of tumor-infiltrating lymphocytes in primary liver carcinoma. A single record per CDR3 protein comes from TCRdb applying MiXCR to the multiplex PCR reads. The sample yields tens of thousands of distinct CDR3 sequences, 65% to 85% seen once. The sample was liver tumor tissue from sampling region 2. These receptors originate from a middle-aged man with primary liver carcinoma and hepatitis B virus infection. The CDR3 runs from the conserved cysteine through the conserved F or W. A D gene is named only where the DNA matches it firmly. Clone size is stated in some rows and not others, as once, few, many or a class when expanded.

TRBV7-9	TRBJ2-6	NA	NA	TGTGCCAGCCAGGGTAATTCGCCTGGGGCCGACGTCCTGACCTTC	CASQGNSPGADVLTF
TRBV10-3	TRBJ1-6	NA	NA	TGTGCCATCAATGGGGCGAGCGGGGGCGCGTCTAATAATTCACCCCTTCACTTT	CAINGASGGASNNSPLHF
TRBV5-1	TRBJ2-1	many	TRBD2	TGCGCCAGCAGCTTATCCCTACTAGCGGGAGGTTTTAATGAGCAGTTCTTC	CASSLSLLAGGFNEQFF
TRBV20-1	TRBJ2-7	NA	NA	TGCAGTGCTAGAGATCAGGGGTTCTCTGGGGGGCAGTACTTC	CSARDQGFSGGQYF
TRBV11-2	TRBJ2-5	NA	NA	TGTGTCAAGAGCTTAGAGCCGAGTAACCTCCAAGAGACCCACTACTTC	CVKSLEPSNLQETHYF
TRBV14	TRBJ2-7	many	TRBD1	TGTGCCAGATCCCTGGGACAGGGGAGTTCCTACGAGCAGTACTTC	CARSLGQGSSYEQYF
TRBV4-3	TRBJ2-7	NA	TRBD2	TGCACCAGCGGCCAAGATCGGACTAGCGGCTACGAGCAGTACTTC	CTSGQDRTSGYEQYF
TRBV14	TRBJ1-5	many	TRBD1	TGTGCCAGCAGCCAAGATCCAGGGGGGGCCCAGCATTTT	CASSQDPGGAQHF
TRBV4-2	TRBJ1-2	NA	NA	TGTGCCAGCAACCAGCAATGGACAGATGATGGCTACACCTTC	CASNQQWTDDGYTF
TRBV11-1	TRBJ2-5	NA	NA	TGTGCCAGCAGTCTACAGGGAGGGACCCAGTACTTC	CASSLQGGTQYF
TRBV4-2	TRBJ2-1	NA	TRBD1	TGTACCAACAGCCACGCCGGGGGACAGGGGAACAATGAGCAGCTCTTC	CTNSHAGGQGNNEQLF
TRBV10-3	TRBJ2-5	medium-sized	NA	TGTGCCATCGGAGGGGGGGCCCTACAAGAGACCCAGTACTTC	CAIGGGALQETQYF
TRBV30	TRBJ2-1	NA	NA	TGTGCCTGGAGTAAGGAGGACCACCTAATTGAGCAGTTCTTC	CAWSKEDHLIEQFF
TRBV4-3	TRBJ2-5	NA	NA	TGCGCCAGCAGCCAAGCGGCTAGCCTGAGGACTGGTGAGATCCAGTACTTC	CASSQAASLRTGEIQYF
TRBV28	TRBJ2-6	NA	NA	TGTGCCAGCAGCCGTTCTTTGGGGGGCGCTGGGGCCAACATCCCGACTTTC	CASSRSLGGAGANIPTF
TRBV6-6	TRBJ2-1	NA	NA	TGTGCCAGCAGTTACTCGAATGGGGGTACTAGCCGGCAGGATGAGCAGTTCTTC	CASSYSNGGTSRQDEQFF